The next 32 T cell receptor beta chains were all read from a single sample in a study of cytomegalovirus exposure and HLA in healthy donors. The study ran its PCR with 60 Vbeta and 13 Jbeta primers. The repertoire was sequenced with immunoSEQ multiplex PCR; TCRdb's copy has only in-frame clones and lacks some. The sample carries about 200,000 clones, more than 80% recorded once. Sample: PBMCs. Source of these receptors: a man aged 25 to 45 in good health and CMV-seronegative.

The chain is built from TRBV9 and TRBJ2-7; no clear D. Germline values: CDR1 SGDLS, CDR2 YYNGEE. V dropped 4 bases and J dropped 4 bases, with 9 bases sitting between them. The length of the CDR3 is 12 residues. The CDR3 sequence: CASSSVPYEQYF. CDR3 nucleotides: TGTGCCAGCAGCTCTGTCCCTTACGAGCAGTACTTC.

The V gene is TRBV5-6, the J gene TRBJ1-1, with a possible D match to TRBD1 (6 bases). The germline gives CDR1 SGHDT, CDR2 YYEEEE. This CDR3 spans 15 amino acids. With 7 bases removed from V and 0 bases from J, the gap between germline ends came to 16 bases. The CDR3 spells CASLPPGALNTEAFF. CDR3 nucleotides: TGTGCCAGCCTCCCTCCAGGGGCCTTGAACACTGAAGCTTTCTTT. Looking up the rest from reference TRBV5-6 and TRBJ1-1 gives the full variable domain: DAGVTQSPTHLIKTRGQQVTLRCSPKSGHDTVSWYQQALGQGPQFIFQYYEEEERQRGNFPDRFSGHQFPNYSSELNVNALLLGDSALYLCASLPPGALNTEAFFGQGTRLTVV.

The chain employs TRBV29-1 and TRBJ2-7; 7 bases are shared with TRBD1. Germline-derived CDR1 and CDR2 are SQVTM and ANQGSEA. The CDR3 runs to 14 residues. V shed 5 bases, J shed 3 bases, and the junction held 10 bases outside the gene matches. The CDR3 DNA sequence: TGCAGCGTTAACCCGGACAGGTCCAACTACGAGCAGTACTTC. Encoded protein: CSVNPDRSNYEQYF.

CDR3: CASSSERWLAGDEQYF. As DNA, the CDR3 is TGTGCCAGCAGCTCGGAACGTTGGCTAGCCGGCGACGAGCAGTACTTC. V gene TRBV5-4 combines with J gene TRBJ2-7, with D perhaps TRBD2 (5 bases). The CDR3 covers 16 residues. The germline V gene has CDR1 SGHNT and CDR2 YYREEE (reference sequence). V lost 3 bases, J lost 5 bases, and 21 bases lay in between.

V usage is TRBV27 and J usage is TRBJ1-2, with D possibly TRBD1 on 5 matching bases. This CDR3 has 14 residues. CDR1 MNHEY and CDR2 SMNVEV come from the germline V gene (reference sequence). Trimming removed 3 bases from V and 8 bases from J, with 16 bases in between. The CDR3 sequence: CASSLGQGSGGYTF. In DNA, the CDR3 is TGTGCCAGCAGTTTGGGGCAGGGCAGTGGAGGCTACACCTTC.

The chain combines TRBV7-9 with TRBJ2-5, with a weak D call TRBD2 (6 bases). Trimming took off 1 base at V and 3 bases at J, with 12 bases between the two ends. Germline CDR1 is SEHNR and CDR2 is FQNEAQ (reference sequence). The CDR3 has 15 residues. The CDR3 here is CASSLDRLVKETQYF. Written as DNA, the CDR3 is TGTGCCAGCAGCTTAGATCGACTAGTGAAAGAGACCCAGTACTTC. Looking up the rest from reference TRBV7-9 and TRBJ2-5 gives the full variable domain: DTGVSQNPRHKITKRGQNVTFRCDPISEHNRLYWYRQTLGQGPEFLTYFQNEAQLEKSRLLSDRFSAERPKGSFSTLEIQRTEQGDSAMYLCASSLDRLVKETQYFGPGTRLLVL.

The gene calls are TRBV28 and TRBJ1-2, with D uncertain. V was shortened by 2 bases and J by 7 bases, with 14 bases between the two germline ends. The CDR3 loop spans 14 amino acids. Germline assignment: CDR1 MDHEN and CDR2 SYDVKM. The DNA for the CDR3 is TGTGCCAGCAGTTTACAGGCTGGGCTCGGTGGCTACACCTTC. It is translated as CASSLQAGLGGYTF.

This sequence joins TRBV14 and TRBJ2-3, with D maybe TRBD2 (5 bases). The germline V and J ends were trimmed by 0 bases and 6 bases, with 13 bases remaining between them. The CDR3 is made up of 15 amino acids. The germline V gene encodes CDR1 SGHDN and CDR2 FVKESK. DNA of the CDR3: TGTGCCAGCAGCCAAGAAGTAGTAAGGAGGGATACGCAGTATTTT. Amino acid sequence: CASSQEVVRRDTQYF.

This chain joins TRBV4-2 and TRBJ1-2, with TRBD1 matching over 7 bases. This CDR3 is 18 amino acids long. Germline values: CDR1 LGHNA, CDR2 YNFKEQ. V dropped 2 bases and J dropped 1; count of bases not matched to a gene: 13. CDR3: CASSQRDSPARVNYGYTF. The CDR3 DNA reads TGTGCCAGCAGCCAAAGGGACAGCCCAGCGAGGGTTAACTATGGCTACACCTTC.

This chain joins TRBV2 and TRBJ1-3; 7 bases agree with TRBD1. Germline CDR1 SNHLY, CDR2 FYNNEI. After removal of 7 bases from V and 2 bases from J, the junction contained 2 bases not matched to a gene. The CDR3 length is 13 residues. Written as DNA, the CDR3 is TGTGCCAGCAAGCAGGGGGCTGGAAACACCATATATTTT. It codes for CASKQGAGNTIYF.

The chain is built from TRBV7-9 and TRBJ2-7; TRBD2 is a possible D gene (6 bases). The germline V gene encodes CDR1 SEHNR and CDR2 FQNEAQ (reference sequence). Trimming shortened V by 1 base and J by 5 bases, and 12 bases separated the two germline ends. The CDR3 is made up of 14 amino acids. Here the CDR3 reads CASSLEFSGDEQYF. The CDR3 DNA follows: TGTGCCAGCAGCTTAGAGTTTAGCGGAGACGAGCAGTACTTC.

This sequence joins TRBV9 and TRBJ1-2; the D is unclear. The CDR3 extends over 15 amino acids. The germline CDR1 and CDR2 sequences are SGDLS and YYNGEE. V was trimmed by 0 bases and J by 3 bases, leaving 12 bases between them. The chain's CDR3 is CASSVEYRDDYGYTF. The CDR3, as DNA: TGTGCCAGCAGCGTAGAGTACAGAGACGACTATGGCTACACCTTC.

This rearrangement joins TRBV7-9 to TRBJ1-1, with D possibly being TRBD1 (5 bases). The V end was cut by 3 bases, the J end by 11 bases, with 19 bases between. The CDR3 spans 14 residues. Germline lookup yields CDR1 SEHNR and CDR2 FQNEAQ (reference sequence). The CDR3 coding sequence is TGTGCCAGCAGCTTGGGGGGGACCTTCCGGAGGGCTTTCTTT. Encoded protein: CASSLGGTFRRAFF. Filled out from reference TRBV7-9 and TRBJ1-1, the complete variable domain reads DTGVSQNPRHKITKRGQNVTFRCDPISEHNRLYWYRQTLGQGPEFLTYFQNEAQLEKSRLLSDRFSAERPKGSFSTLEIQRTEQGDSAMYLCASSLGGTFRRAFFGQGTRLTVV.

This rearrangement joins TRBV28 to TRBJ2-1; D is possibly TRBD1 (6 bases). This CDR3 has 20 residues. Germline V gene sequence: CDR1 MDHEN, CDR2 SYDVKM. V was trimmed by 7 bases and J by 5 bases, leaving 33 bases between them. The CDR3: CASTTIKRTDPNQWNNEQFF. The DNA of the CDR3 is TGTGCCAGCACTACCATAAAACGGACAGACCCCAATCAATGGAACAATGAGCAGTTCTTC.

The V gene is TRBV27, the J gene TRBJ1-4, with D maybe TRBD1 (5 bases). This CDR3 spans 14 amino acids. Trimming shortened V by 5 bases and J by 8 bases, and 15 bases separated the two germline ends. CDR1 MNHEY and CDR2 SMNVEV come from the germline V gene (reference sequence). The CDR3 spells CASSLRRGVEKLFF. In nucleotides, the CDR3 is TGTGCCAGCAGTCTACGGAGGGGAGTGGAAAAACTGTTTTTT.

The chain joins TRBV28 to TRBJ2-3, with D uncertain. V lost 2 bases to trimming and J lost 6 bases, with 18 bases between them. Germline CDR1 reads MDHEN; CDR2 reads SYDVKM. The CDR3 is 16 amino acids. The CDR3 spells CASSLGLRVRLDTQYF. In DNA, the CDR3 is TGTGCCAGCAGTTTAGGTTTACGGGTGCGCTTGGATACGCAGTATTTT.

The rearrangement links TRBV7-9 to TRBJ2-1; 14 bases map to TRBD2. The germline gives CDR1 SEHNR, CDR2 FQNEAQ (reference sequence). There are 16 residues in the CDR3. V gave up 3 bases and J gave up 7 bases; unmatched junction bases: 5. CDR3 residues: CASSLTSGGVLNEQFF. Here the CDR3 DNA reads TGTGCCAGCAGCTTGACTAGCGGGGGGGTTTTGAATGAGCAGTTCTTC. The complete variable domain, with remaining parts taken from reference TRBV7-9 and TRBJ2-1, reads DTGVSQNPRHKITKRGQNVTFRCDPISEHNRLYWYRQTLGQGPEFLTYFQNEAQLEKSRLLSDRFSAERPKGSFSTLEIQRTEQGDSAMYLCASSLTSGGVLNEQFFGPGTRLTVL.

The CDR3 DNA sequence: TGTGCCAGCAGCCATCCACAGGGGGCGAGGACTGAAGCTTTCTTT. It yields the protein CASSHPQGARTEAFF. The genes are TRBV6-1 and TRBJ1-1; 9 positions match TRBD1. CDR1 is MNHNS and CDR2 is SASEGT in the germline V gene. The CDR3 sequence is 15 residues long. The trim removed 6 bases at V and 5 bases at J, leaving 10 bases unmatched.

The chain is built from TRBV5-5 and TRBJ1-3, with TRBD1 as a possible D gene (6 bases). Germline CDR1 SGHKS, CDR2 YYEKEE (reference sequence). Between the trimmed V and J ends, which lost 1 base and 4 bases, there was a span of 15 bases. The CDR3 consists of 16 residues. The CDR3 DNA follows: TGTGCCAGCAGCTTGCTCGGTACAGGGCAAGGAAACACCATATATTTT. Amino acid sequence: CASSLLGTGQGNTIYF.

The gene calls are TRBV6-5 and TRBJ2-3, with D possibly TRBD2 on 6 matching bases. The CDR3 loop spans 12 amino acids. In germline, CDR1 is MNHEY, CDR2 SVGAGI. V lost 4 bases to trimming and J lost 11 bases, with 13 bases between them. Written as DNA, the CDR3 is TGTGCCAGCAGTTTCGGGGGAATCGAGCAGTATTTT. Translating it yields CASSFGGIEQYF.

The chain employs TRBV6-5 and TRBJ2-2, with TRBD1 identical over 10 bases. CDR1 is MNHEY and CDR2 is SVGAGI in the germline V gene. J gave up 7 bases and V 5 bases, and 7 bases lay outside the gene matches. The CDR3 contains 15 residues. The CDR3 nucleotides are TGTGCCAGCAGTGCCGGGACAGGGGAAGTCGGGGAGCTGTTTTTT. It is translated as CASSAGTGEVGELFF.

The chain carries TRBV28 and TRBJ1-2, with D perhaps matching TRBD1 (6 bases). Germline CDR1 is MDHEN and CDR2 is SYDVKM. The CDR3 length is 15 residues. V was shortened by 5 bases and J by 5 bases, with 18 bases between the two germline ends. CDR3 DNA: TGTGCCAGCAGTGAGCACGACCGGACAGTTTATGGCTACACCTTC. It translates to CASSEHDRTVYGYTF.

This rearrangement joins TRBV27 to TRBJ2-1; 8 bases agree with TRBD2. The germline gives CDR1 MNHEY, CDR2 SMNVEV (reference sequence). The ends lost 3 bases at V and 13 bases at J; junction bases unmatched: 8. The CDR3 contains 13 residues. This CDR3 reads CASSLVAGSGQFF. For the CDR3, the DNA is TGTGCCAGCAGTTTGGTAGCGGGGAGCGGCCAGTTCTTC.

The CDR3 DNA is TGTGCCAGCAGTTACGGGACAATGAACACCGGGGAGCTGTTTTTT. As protein: CASSYGTMNTGELFF. The rearrangement joins TRBV6-6 to TRBJ2-2, with D perhaps matching TRBD1 (6 bases). The V gene lost 2 bases and the J gene lost 1 base, with 8 bases spanning the gap. The CDR3 extends over 15 amino acids. Germline V gene data show CDR1 as MNHNY and CDR2 as SVGAGI (reference sequence).

V is TRBV9 and J is TRBJ2-5; D is possibly TRBD2 (6 bases). Germline CDR1 SGDLS, CDR2 YYNGEE. The CDR3 has 15 amino acids. V lost 1 base to trimming and J lost 4 bases, with 14 bases between them. CDR3 DNA: TGTGCCAGCAGCGTATCGGCAGTCGGGGGAGAGACCCAGTACTTC. Translating gives CASSVSAVGGETQYF.

CDR3 nucleotide sequence: TGTGCCAGCAGCCCCACCCTGAGGGTTTTAAAAGGTGAAGCTTTCTTT. The encoded protein is CASSPTLRVLKGEAFF. This chain joins TRBV5-6 and TRBJ1-1; D remains ambiguous. The germline gives CDR1 SGHDT, CDR2 YYEEEE. The CDR3 sequence is 16 residues long. Deletions cut 4 bases from V and 7 bases from J, with 23 bases between.

This chain links TRBV13 with TRBJ2-3; TRBD1 agrees at 7 bases. Unmatched junction bases numbered 4, after V lost 2 bases and J lost 2 bases. Looked up from germline, CDR1 is PRHDT and CDR2 is FYEKMQ (reference sequence). CDR3 length: 15 residues. In DNA, the CDR3 is TGTGCCAGCAGCTTACCCGGGACAGACACAGATACGCAGTATTTT. Translating gives CASSLPGTDTDTQYF.

The chain uses TRBV11-2 and TRBJ2-7; 8 bases align to TRBD1. The CDR3 spans 15 residues. With V trimmed by 3 bases and J by 1 base, 5 bases remained unmatched. Germline V gene lookup returns CDR1 SGHAT and CDR2 FQNNGV. For the CDR3, the DNA is TGTGCCAGCAGCTTTCGGACAGGGCCATCCTACGAGCAGTACTTC. This translates into CASSFRTGPSYEQYF.

The rearrangement links TRBV28 to TRBJ1-6; 7 bases agree with TRBD1. Looked up from germline, CDR1 is MDHEN and CDR2 is SYDVKM. CDR3 length: 14 residues. The ends lost 6 bases at V and 7 bases at J; junction bases unmatched: 6. The CDR3 here is CASSPPTGNSPLHF. CDR3 bases: TGTGCCAGCAGCCCCCCGACAGGGAATTCACCCCTCCACTTT.

The rearrangement joins TRBV2 to TRBJ2-3; 9 bases map to TRBD1. Germline V gives CDR1 SNHLY, CDR2 FYNNEI. This CDR3 has 15 amino acids. V trimming: 2 bases; J trimming: 2 bases; junction bases outside the gene matches: 2. The CDR3 nucleotides read TGTGCCAGCAGTGAAAACAGGGGGCTCACAGATACGCAGTATTTT. This translates into CASSENRGLTDTQYF. Full variable domain (outside the CDR3, taken from reference TRBV2 and TRBJ2-3): EPEVTQTPSHQVTQMGQEVILRCVPISNHLYFYWYRQILGQKVEFLVSFYNNEISEKSEIFDDQFSVERPDGSNFTLKIRSTKLEDSAMYFCASSENRGLTDTQYFGPGTRLTVL.

Details on this clone: The junction shows a germline mismatch at one end, possibly a read error. The chain is built from TRBV2 and TRBJ1-6; D ambiguous. CDR3 size: 14 residues. Germline V gene data show CDR1 as SNHLY and CDR2 as FYNNEI. CDR3 DNA sequence: TGTGCCAGCAGGGAAGACGGTCTAAATTCACCCCTCCACTTT. This encodes CASREDGLNSPLHF.

The chain uses TRBV13 and TRBJ1-2, with TRBD1 identical over 9 bases. The CDR3 extends over 16 amino acids. The junction had 12 bases not matched to a gene; V was cut back by 6 bases and J by 4 bases. Per germline, CDR1 PRHDT and CDR2 FYEKMQ (reference sequence). This CDR3 reads CASRAERDRAFYGYTF. The CDR3 coding sequence is TGTGCCAGCAGGGCGGAAAGGGACAGGGCCTTCTATGGCTACACCTTC.